This TCR beta chain was documented in a study of CD8 T cells in Susac syndrome. Blood CD8+ and CD4+ T cells underwent high-throughput TCR beta sequencing. The recently defined diagnostic criteria for definite or probable disease were met by the Susac syndrome patients. RNA was extracted with the RNeasy kit, and a quantity of roughly 0.5 to 1 ug was reverse transcribed using random hexamers. A single record per CDR3 protein comes from TCRdb applying MiXCR to the immunoSEQ multiplex PCR reads. The profile shows approximately 190,000 distinct CDR3 sequences, around 95% of them singletons. In germline, CDR1 is LNHDA, CDR2 SQIVND (reference sequence). V dropped 6 bases and J dropped 9 bases, with 8 bases sitting between them. The CDR3 runs 11 residues.

The clonotype comes from a human donor with Susac syndrome. V is TRBV19 and J is TRBJ2-2; D remains unclear. The sequenced sample was CD8+ T cells from PBMCs. The CDR3 protein is CASRYEWELFF. CDR3 nucleotides: TGTGCCAGTAGGTACGAGTGGGAGCTGTTTTTT.